The 8 T cell receptor beta chains listed next were all sequenced from one sample in a study of beta chain features in type 1 diabetes. Since all of the isolated RNA was reverse transcribed, expressed TCRB transcripts were what got sequenced. Generated by immunoSEQ multiplex PCR, the TCRdb table keeps only in-frame clones and is missing some. The repertoire holds 120,000 to 150,000 clones, about a tenth seen once, with 0.55% to 0.65% in the top ten. The source material was central memory CD4+ T cells from blood. The receptors here all came from a middle-aged woman in good health.

This clone was observed a few times. The rearrangement joins TRBV19 to TRBJ1-1; D is unresolved. Germline values: CDR1 LNHDA, CDR2 SQIVND (reference sequence). Trimming stripped 5 bases from V and 11 bases from J, with 15 bases between. This CDR3 is 12 amino acids long. In nucleotides, the CDR3 is TGTGCCAGTAGTCTGGCGGAGGCGGAGGCTTTCTTT. Its translation: CASSLAEAEAFF.

This clone was detected a few times. At one end the junction does not follow the germline gene, possibly because of a read error. The chain combines TRBV5-4 with TRBJ2-3; TRBD2 agrees at 9 bases. Per the germline V gene, CDR1 is SGHNT and CDR2 is YYREEE (reference sequence). This CDR3 comprises 14 residues. CDR3 DNA sequence: TGTGCCAGCAGGGAGGGGACTAGCAAAGATACGCAGTATTTT. Residues: CASREGTSKDTQYF.

The CDR3 coding sequence is TGTGCCAGCAGCAGGGCCGGGACAGGGGTCAATTCACCCCTCCACTTT. Its translation is CASSRAGTGVNSPLHF. J is TRBJ1-6 and V is TRBV7-2, with 10 bases fitting TRBD1. The germline V gene encodes CDR1 SGHTA and CDR2 FQGNSA. This CDR3 is 16 amino acids long. The ends lost 5 bases at V and 7 bases at J; junction bases unmatched: 8.

This clone turned up a few times. This chain links TRBV6-1 with TRBJ2-2, with D perhaps TRBD1 (6 bases). V was cut by 6 bases and J by 8 bases, with 19 bases left in between. There are 15 residues in the CDR3. Germline V gene lookup returns CDR1 MNHNS and CDR2 SASEGT. The CDR3, as DNA: TGTGCCAGCAGGATCAAAGGACCTAGGGGGGGGGAGCTGTTTTTT. As protein: CASRIKGPRGGELFF.

The chain recombines TRBV19 with TRBJ2-1, with TRBD2 identical over 8 bases. The V and J ends lost 9 bases and 9 bases, in that order; junction bases with no gene match: 13. This CDR3 contains 14 residues. Germline values: CDR1 LNHDA, CDR2 SQIVND (reference sequence). The CDR3 DNA is TGTGCCAGCAGGAGCCAGCGGGGGTACGGTGAGCAGTTCTTC. Translated, it gives CASRSQRGYGEQFF.

J is TRBJ2-3 and V is TRBV5-1, with 8 nucleotides matching TRBD2. The germline CDR1 and CDR2 sequences are SGHRS and YFSETQ. The CDR3 extends over 15 amino acids. V was clipped by 4 bases and J by 1 base; unmatched bases: 5. The CDR3 sequence is CASSPGGAGTDTQYF. CDR3 DNA sequence: TGCGCCAGCAGCCCCGGGGGGGCTGGCACAGATACGCAGTATTTT. The full variable domain, in which reference TRBV5-1 and TRBJ2-3 provide the parts outside the CDR3, is KAGVTQTPRYLIKTRGQQVTLSCSPISGHRSVSWYQQTPGQGLQFLFEYFSETQRNKGNFPGRFSGRQFSNSRSEMNVSTLELGDSALYLCASSPGGAGTDTQYFGPGTRLTVL.

This clone was counted at least ten times. The chain combines TRBV29-1 with TRBJ1-1; TRBD1 aligns across 7 bases. Germline CDR1 and CDR2: SQVTM and ANQGSEA. V shed 5 bases and J 0 bases; nucleotides not matched to a gene: 9. The CDR3 sequence is 15 residues long. This CDR3 reads CSVLAGTVMNTEAFF. In DNA, the CDR3 is TGCAGCGTTCTGGCCGGGACAGTCATGAACACTGAAGCTTTCTTT. The complete variable domain, with remaining parts taken from reference TRBV29-1 and TRBJ1-1, reads SAVISQKPSRDICQRGTSLTIQCQVDSQVTMMFWYRQQPGQSLTLIATANQGSEATYESGFVIDKFPISRPNLTFSTLTVSNMSPEDSSIYLCSVLAGTVMNTEAFFGQGTRLTVV.

This clone occurred a few times. The V gene is TRBV29-1, the J gene TRBJ2-2; 9 nucleotides match TRBD1. This CDR3 is built from 18 residues. From germline, CDR1 is SQVTM and CDR2 ANQGSEA. The trim removed 1 base at V and 6 bases at J, leaving 15 bases unmatched. CDR3 coding DNA: TGCAGCGTTGAAGGAGGCACAGGGGGCTCAAGAGGCTCCGGGGAGCTGTTTTTT. Translating it yields CSVEGGTGGSRGSGELFF.